Here is one T cell receptor (beta chain) with its context. Its target is unknown. CDR3 length: 17 amino acids. Germline V CDR1 and CDR2: SEHNR, FQNEAQ (reference sequence). V lost 1 base to trimming and J lost 11 bases; unmatched junction nucleotides: 14. Method: immunoSEQ multiplex PCR; TCRdb's copy keeps in-frame clones and lacks some. The sample lists some 150,000 clones; more than 70% were seen once. The sample belongs to a study of T cell responses to AZD1222 COVID-19 vaccine. Study-level findings and limits: Among spike-specific TCRs, nearly half reportedly target unmutated variant regions. Clonal diversity may have been underestimated, and the donors were mostly white British, with more females than males. Two AZD1222 administrations were followed by greater Spike-specific TCR breadth and depth. Researchers took repertoire samples only after the peak T cell response had come.

This sequence was found in an adult in good health. The source material was peripheral blood, sampled on day 0 of AZD1222 vaccination. The chain uses TRBV7-9 and TRBJ2-1; 10 bases fit TRBD1. The CDR3 sequence is CASSLGAAAGQGTKQFF. The CDR3 DNA reads TGTGCCAGCAGCTTAGGAGCCGCCGCGGGACAGGGGACCAAGCAGTTCTTC.